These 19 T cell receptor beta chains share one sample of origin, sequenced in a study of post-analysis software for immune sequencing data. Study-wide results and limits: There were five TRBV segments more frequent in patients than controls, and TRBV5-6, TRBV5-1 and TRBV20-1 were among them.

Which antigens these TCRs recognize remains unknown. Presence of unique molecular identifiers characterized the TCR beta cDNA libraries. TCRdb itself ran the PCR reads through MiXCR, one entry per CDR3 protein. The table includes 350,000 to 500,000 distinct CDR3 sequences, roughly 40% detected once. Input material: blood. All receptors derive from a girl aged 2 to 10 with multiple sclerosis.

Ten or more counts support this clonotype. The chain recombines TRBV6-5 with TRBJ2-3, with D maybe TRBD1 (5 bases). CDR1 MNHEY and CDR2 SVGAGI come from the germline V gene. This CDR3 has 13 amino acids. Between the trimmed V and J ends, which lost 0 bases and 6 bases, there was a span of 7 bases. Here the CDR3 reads CASSYSNRDTQYF. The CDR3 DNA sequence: TGTGCCAGCAGTTACTCCAACAGGGATACGCAGTATTTT.

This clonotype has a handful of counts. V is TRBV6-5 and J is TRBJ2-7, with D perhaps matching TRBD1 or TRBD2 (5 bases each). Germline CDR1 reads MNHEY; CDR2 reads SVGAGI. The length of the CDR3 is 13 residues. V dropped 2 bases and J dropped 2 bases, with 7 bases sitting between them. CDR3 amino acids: CASSYGTTYEQYF. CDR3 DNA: TGTGCCAGCAGTTACGGGACGACCTACGAGCAGTACTTC.

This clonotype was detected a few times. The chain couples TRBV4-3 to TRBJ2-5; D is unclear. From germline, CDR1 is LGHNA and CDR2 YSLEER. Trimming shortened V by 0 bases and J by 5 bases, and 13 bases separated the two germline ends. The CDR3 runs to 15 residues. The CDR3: CASSQEPRSGETQYF. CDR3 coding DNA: TGCGCCAGCAGCCAAGAACCCAGATCCGGGGAGACCCAGTACTTC.

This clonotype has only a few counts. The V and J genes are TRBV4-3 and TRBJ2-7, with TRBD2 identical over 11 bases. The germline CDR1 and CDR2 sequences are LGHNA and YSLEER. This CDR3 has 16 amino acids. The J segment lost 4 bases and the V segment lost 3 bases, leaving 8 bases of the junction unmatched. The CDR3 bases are TGCGCCAGCAGCCATAATAGGTCTAGCGGGAGGTACGAGCAGTACTTC. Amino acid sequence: CASSHNRSSGRYEQYF.

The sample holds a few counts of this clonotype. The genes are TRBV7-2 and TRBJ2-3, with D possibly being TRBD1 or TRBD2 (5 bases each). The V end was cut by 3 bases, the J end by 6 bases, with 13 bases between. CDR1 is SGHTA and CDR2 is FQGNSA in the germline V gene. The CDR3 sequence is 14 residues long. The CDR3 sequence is CASSFRLSGDTQYF. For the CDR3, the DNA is TGTGCCAGCAGCTTTCGACTATCAGGGGATACGCAGTATTTT.

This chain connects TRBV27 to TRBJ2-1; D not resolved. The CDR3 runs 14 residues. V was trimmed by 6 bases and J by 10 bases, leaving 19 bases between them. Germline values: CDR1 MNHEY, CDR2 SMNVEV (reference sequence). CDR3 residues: CASSPRPGSLEQFF. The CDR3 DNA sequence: TGTGCCAGCAGCCCGCGCCCCGGCAGCCTGGAGCAGTTCTTC.

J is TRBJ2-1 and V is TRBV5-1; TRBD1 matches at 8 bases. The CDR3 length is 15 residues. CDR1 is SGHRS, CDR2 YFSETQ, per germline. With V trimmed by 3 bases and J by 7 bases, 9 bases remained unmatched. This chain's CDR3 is CASSWRAQGENEQFF. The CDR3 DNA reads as TGCGCCAGCAGCTGGCGCGCACAGGGGGAGAATGAGCAGTTCTTC.

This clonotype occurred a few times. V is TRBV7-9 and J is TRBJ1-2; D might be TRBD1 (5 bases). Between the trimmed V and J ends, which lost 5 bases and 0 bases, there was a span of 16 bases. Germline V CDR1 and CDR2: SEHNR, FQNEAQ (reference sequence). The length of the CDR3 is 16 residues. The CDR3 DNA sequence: TGTGCCAGCAGCCCCCCGGGGCAGAACCCTAACTATGGCTACACCTTC. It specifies CASSPPGQNPNYGYTF.

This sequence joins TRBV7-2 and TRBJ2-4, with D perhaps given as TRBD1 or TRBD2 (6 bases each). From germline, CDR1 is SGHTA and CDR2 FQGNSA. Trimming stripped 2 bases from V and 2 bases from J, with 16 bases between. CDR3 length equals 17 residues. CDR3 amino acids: CASSLSPGAGSKNIQYF. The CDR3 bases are TGTGCCAGCAGCTTATCCCCGGGGGCAGGGTCCAAAAACATTCAGTACTTC.

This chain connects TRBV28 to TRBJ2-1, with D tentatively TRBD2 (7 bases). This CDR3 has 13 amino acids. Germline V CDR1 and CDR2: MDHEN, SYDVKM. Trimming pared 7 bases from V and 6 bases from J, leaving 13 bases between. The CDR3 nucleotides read TGTGCCAGCAAGGGGGGGGACGCCAATGAGCAGTTCTTC. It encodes CASKGGDANEQFF. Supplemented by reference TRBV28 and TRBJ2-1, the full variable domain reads DVKVTQSSRYLVKRTGEKVFLECVQDMDHENMFWYRQDPGLGLRLIYFSYDVKMKEKGDIPEGYSVSREKKERFSLILESASTNQTSMYLCASKGGDANEQFFGPGTRLTVL.

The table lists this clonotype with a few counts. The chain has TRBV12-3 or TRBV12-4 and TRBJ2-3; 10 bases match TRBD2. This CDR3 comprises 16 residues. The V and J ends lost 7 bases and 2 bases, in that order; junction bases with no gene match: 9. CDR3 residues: CASTQGLALFTDTQYF. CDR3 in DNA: TGTGCCAGCACCCAGGGACTAGCGCTTTTCACAGATACGCAGTATTTT.

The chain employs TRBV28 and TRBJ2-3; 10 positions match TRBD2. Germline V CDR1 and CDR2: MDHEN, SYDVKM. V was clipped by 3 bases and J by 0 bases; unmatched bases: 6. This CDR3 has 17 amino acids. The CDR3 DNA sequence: TGTGCCAGCAGTTTCCCCGGACTAGCGGAGAGCACAGATACGCAGTATTTT. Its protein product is CASSFPGLAESTDTQYF.

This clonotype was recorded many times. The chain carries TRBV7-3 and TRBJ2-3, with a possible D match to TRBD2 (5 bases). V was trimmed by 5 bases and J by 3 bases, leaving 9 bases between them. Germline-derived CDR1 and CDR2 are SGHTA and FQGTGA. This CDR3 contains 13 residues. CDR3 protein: CASSPRGTDTQYF. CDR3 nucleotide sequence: TGTGCCAGCAGCCCCAGAGGGACAGATACGCAGTATTTT. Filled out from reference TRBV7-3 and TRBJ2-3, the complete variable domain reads GAGVSQTPSNKVTEKGKYVELRCDPISGHTALYWYRQSLGQGPEFLIYFQGTGAADDSGLPNDRFFAVRPEGSVSTLKIQRTERGDSAVYLCASSPRGTDTQYFGPGTRLTVL.

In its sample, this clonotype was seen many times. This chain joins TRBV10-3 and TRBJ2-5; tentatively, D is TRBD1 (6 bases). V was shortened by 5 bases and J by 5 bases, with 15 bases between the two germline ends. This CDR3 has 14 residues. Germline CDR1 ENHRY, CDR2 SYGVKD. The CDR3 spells CAISRQVMTETQYF. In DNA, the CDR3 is TGTGCCATCAGTAGACAGGTGATGACGGAGACCCAGTACTTC.

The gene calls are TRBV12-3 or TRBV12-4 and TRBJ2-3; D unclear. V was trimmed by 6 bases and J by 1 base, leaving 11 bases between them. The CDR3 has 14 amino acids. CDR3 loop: CASSPPIGTDTQYF. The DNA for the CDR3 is TGTGCCAGCAGCCCTCCTATCGGCACAGATACGCAGTATTTT.

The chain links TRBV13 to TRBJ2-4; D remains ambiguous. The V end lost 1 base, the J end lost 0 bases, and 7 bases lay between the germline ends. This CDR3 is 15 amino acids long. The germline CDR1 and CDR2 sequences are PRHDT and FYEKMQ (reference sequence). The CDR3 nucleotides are TGTGCCAGCAGCTTAGACAACTTAGCCAAAAACATTCAGTACTTC. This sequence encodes CASSLDNLAKNIQYF.

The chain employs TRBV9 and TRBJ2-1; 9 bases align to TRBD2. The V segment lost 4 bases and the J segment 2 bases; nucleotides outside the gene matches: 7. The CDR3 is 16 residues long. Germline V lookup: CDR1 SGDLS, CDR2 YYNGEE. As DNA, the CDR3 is TGTGCCAGCAGCCCAAAGCGGGGGGAGACCTACAATGAGCAGTTCTTC. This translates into CASSPKRGETYNEQFF.

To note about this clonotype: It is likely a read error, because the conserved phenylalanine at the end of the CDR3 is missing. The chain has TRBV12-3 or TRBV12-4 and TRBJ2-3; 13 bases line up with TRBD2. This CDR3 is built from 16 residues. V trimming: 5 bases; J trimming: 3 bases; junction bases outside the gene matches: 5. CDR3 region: CASSDGLAGETDTQYL. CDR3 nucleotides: TGTGCCAGCAGTGACGGACTAGCGGGAGAAACAGATACGCAGTATTTA.

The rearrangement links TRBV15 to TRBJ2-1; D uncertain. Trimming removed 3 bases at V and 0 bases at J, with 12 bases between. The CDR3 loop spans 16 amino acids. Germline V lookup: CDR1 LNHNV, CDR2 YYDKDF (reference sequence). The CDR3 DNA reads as TGTGCCACCAGCAGGCCCCGGGCTAACTCCTACAATGAGCAGTTCTTC. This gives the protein CATSRPRANSYNEQFF.